This T cell receptor (beta chain) was recovered during a study of blood T cell repertoires in COVID-19. Study details: The analysed material was cDNA or gDNA that came from T cells, B-cell-depleted T cells, or PBMCs.

CDR3 size: 15 residues. Trimming removed 3 bases from V and 1 base from J, with 10 bases in between. Germline CDR1 LGHDT, CDR2 YNNKEL (reference sequence). In the original analysis: Amplification with reference gene primers provided the estimates of nucleated cell counts. This table comes from immunoSEQ multiplex PCR, and its TCRdb copy is limited to in-frame clones, with some not included. V and J calls and clone size are copied from that table; D and trimming were computed from the DNA. This table holds about 130,000 clones, about 88% found once. The V gene is TRBV3-1 (or the pseudogene TRBV3-2), the J gene TRBJ1-3; D possibly corresponds to TRBD1 (6 bases). This TCR was sampled from a woman older than 75 with acute or convalescent COVID-19. The sample consisted of peripheral blood. The CDR3 DNA is TGTGCCAGCAGCCACGGACAGCTTTCTGGAAACACCATATATTTT. Translation: CASSHGQLSGNTIYF.